This TCR beta chain was profiled in a study of blood T cell repertoires in COVID-19. Looking at the study overall: The United States, Italy and Spain supplied acute and convalescent COVID-19 samples. Nucleic acid was either cDNA or gDNA, and it came from T cells, B-cell-depleted T cells, or PBMCs.

As processed by the authors: From reference gene primer amplification, estimates of nucleated cell counts were derived. Using immunoSEQ multiplex PCR, the repertoire was profiled, and TCRdb retains in-frame clones only, with some absent. V and J calls and clone size are copied from that table; D and trimming were computed from the DNA. The sample lists about 26,000 clones; roughly 80% were seen once. This clone was recorded a few times. V shed 0 bases, J shed 0 bases, and the junction held 12 bases outside the gene matches. Germline lookup yields CDR1 LGHNA and CDR2 YNFKEQ. This CDR3 has 20 residues. This clonotype originated in a human donor in a cohort sampled during active COVID-19. The source material was peripheral blood. This chain joins TRBV4-2 and TRBJ1-3; 9 bases map to TRBD1. The CDR3 bases are TGTGCCAGCAGCCAAGATTGGGAGGACAGGGGACGATTCTCTGGAAACACCATATATTTT. Protein sequence: CASSQDWEDRGRFSGNTIYF.